This T cell receptor (beta chain) was captured by sequencing in a study of OX40 agonist ivuxolimab in advanced cancers. At the level of the study: Patients treated during dose escalation were battling hepatocellular carcinoma, melanoma, renal cell or head and neck cancer. Participants could have had prior anti-PD-1, anti-PD-L1 or anti-CTLA-4 therapy, and about 40% had some. Partial responses were recorded for three patients, including one with hepatocellular carcinoma and two with cutaneous melanoma.

The germline CDR1 and CDR2 sequences are SGHTA and FQGNSA. The CDR3 runs 14 residues. V was cut by 5 bases and J by 8 bases, with 13 bases left in between. Study-wide results and limits: There was clonal expansion of CD4+ and CD8+ blood T cells by week 6 at 0.1 to 3.0 mg/kg.

Generated by immunoSEQ multiplex PCR, the TCRdb table keeps only in-frame clones and is missing some. The top ten clones hold roughly 2% of a sample with roughly 63,000 clones, 86% of them seen once. To note about this clone: What it binds is not known.

This chain connects TRBV7-2 to TRBJ1-6; D is unclear. The material sequenced was CD4+ or CD8+ T cells sorted from blood, taken in a trial of the OX40 agonist ivuxolimab. The TCR originated in an adult with an advanced solid tumor such as melanoma, head and neck, liver or kidney cancer. The CDR3 is CASSTDWVDSPLHF. Here the CDR3 DNA reads TGTGCCAGCAGCACGGACTGGGTGGATTCACCCCTCCACTTT.